These T cell receptor beta chains were read from a single sample in a study of post-analysis software for immune sequencing data. A single record per CDR3 protein comes from TCRdb applying MiXCR to the PCR reads. The top ten clones hold approximately 5.4% of a sample with about 540,000 distinct CDR3 sequences, around a third of them seen once. Source material: blood. These receptors were taken from a girl younger than 18 with multiple sclerosis. Both conserved end residues are part of each CDR3. The order of the fields is clone size, D gene, V gene, J gene, CDR3 DNA, CDR3 protein. A D gene is named only where the DNA matches it firmly. Size is omitted from some rows. Given values are once, few, many or a class for expanded clones.

abundance: many; d_gene: NA; v_gene: TRBV6-5; j_gene: TRBJ2-1; CDR3nt: TGTGCCAGCAGTCCTTGGACCGCCGGGGACTACAATGAGCAGTTCTTC; CDR3aa: CASSPWTAGDYNEQFF
abundance: NA; d_gene: NA; v_gene: TRBV10-1; j_gene: TRBJ2-1; CDR3nt: TGCGCCAGCAGTGCGCCGGGGCCGAATGAGCAGTTCTTC; CDR3aa: CASSAPGPNEQFF
abundance: NA; d_gene: TRBD2; v_gene: TRBV12-3/TRBV12-4; j_gene: TRBJ2-5; CDR3nt: TGTGCCAGCAGTCTGACTAGCGTGGGGGCGGGAGAGACCCAGTACTTC; CDR3aa: CASSLTSVGAGETQYF
abundance: NA; d_gene: TRBD2; v_gene: TRBV6-1; j_gene: TRBJ2-4; CDR3nt: TGTGCCAGCAGTCCGATCGACGGGACTAGCGCCGTGAGCGAGCGGTACTTC; CDR3aa: CASSPIDGTSAVSERYF
abundance: few; d_gene: NA; v_gene: TRBV4-2; j_gene: TRBJ1-5; CDR3nt: TGTGCCAGCAGCCAAGACACGGCTCAGAGCGGGCTCAATCAGCCCCAGCATTTT; CDR3aa: CASSQDTAQSGLNQPQHF
abundance: NA; d_gene: NA; v_gene: TRBV7-9; j_gene: TRBJ2-3; CDR3nt: TGTGCCAGCAGCTCTATGATAACGCAGTATTTT; CDR3aa: CASSSMITQYF
abundance: NA; d_gene: NA; v_gene: TRBV7-2; j_gene: TRBJ2-5; CDR3nt: TGTGCCAGCAGCTTAGTGGCCAGCCCGGGCGTGGAGACCCAGTACTTC; CDR3aa: CASSLVASPGVETQYF
abundance: NA; d_gene: NA; v_gene: TRBV7-9; j_gene: TRBJ1-2; CDR3nt: TGTGCCAGCAGCCAGACAGGCACCCCGGGCTACACCTTC; CDR3aa: CASSQTGTPGYTF
abundance: NA; d_gene: NA; v_gene: TRBV18; j_gene: TRBJ2-1; CDR3nt: TGTGCCAGCTCAAGCAAATCGGGACAAACTTACAATGAGCAGTTCTTC; CDR3aa: CASSSKSGQTYNEQFF
abundance: few; d_gene: NA; v_gene: TRBV28; j_gene: TRBJ2-7; CDR3nt: TGTGCCAGCAGCCTAGGTCTTAGGGGGGAGAGCTCCTACGAGCAGTACTTC; CDR3aa: CASSLGLRGESSYEQYF
abundance: NA; d_gene: NA; v_gene: TRBV5-1; j_gene: TRBJ2-7; CDR3nt: TGCGCCAGCAGCCGAGACGGTCTTAGCTCCTACGAGCAGTACTTC; CDR3aa: CASSRDGLSSYEQYF
abundance: few; d_gene: NA; v_gene: TRBV25-1; j_gene: TRBJ1-2; CDR3nt: TGTGCCAGCAGTGAAGGGCAGGGCGCAAACTATGGCTACACCTTC; CDR3aa: CASSEGQGANYGYTF
abundance: NA; d_gene: NA; v_gene: TRBV12-3/TRBV12-4; j_gene: TRBJ2-1; CDR3nt: TGTGCCAGCAGCGGTATAAGTGAGCAGTTCTTC; CDR3aa: CASSGISEQFF
abundance: few; d_gene: TRBD2; v_gene: TRBV12-3/TRBV12-4; j_gene: TRBJ2-1; CDR3nt: TGTGCCAGCAGGACTAGCGAGGATGAGCAGTTCTTC; CDR3aa: CASRTSEDEQFF
abundance: few; d_gene: NA; v_gene: TRBV12-3/TRBV12-4; j_gene: TRBJ1-1; CDR3nt: TGTGCCAGCAGTTCCAATAGAGGTGGGGGCACTGAAGCTTTCTTT; CDR3aa: CASSSNRGGGTEAFF
abundance: NA; d_gene: NA; v_gene: TRBV4-2; j_gene: TRBJ1-5; CDR3nt: TGTGCCAGCAGCCATAACCGGGGTGGCAATCAGCCCCAGCATTTT; CDR3aa: CASSHNRGGNQPQHF
abundance: NA; d_gene: NA; v_gene: TRBV20-1; j_gene: TRBJ2-2; CDR3nt: TGCAGCCCGAAAGACTCGAACACCGGGGAGCTGTTTTTT; CDR3aa: CSPKDSNTGELFF
abundance: NA; d_gene: NA; v_gene: TRBV9; j_gene: TRBJ2-3; CDR3nt: TGTGCCAGCAGCGTAGTGGAGCGGCCGGTCGGCACAGATACGCAGTATTTT; CDR3aa: CASSVVERPVGTDTQYF
abundance: NA; d_gene: TRBD1; v_gene: TRBV12-3/TRBV12-4; j_gene: TRBJ1-2; CDR3nt: TGTGCCAGCAGCTCGACAGGGATGGGGTATGGCTACACCTTC; CDR3aa: CASSSTGMGYGYTF
abundance: once; d_gene: NA; v_gene: TRBV12-3/TRBV12-4; j_gene: TRBJ2-1; CDR3nt: TGTGCCAGCAGTTTTGCGAGCGGGCCCTACTCCTACAATGAGCAGTTCTTC; CDR3aa: CASSFASGPYSYNEQFF
abundance: NA; d_gene: NA; v_gene: TRBV5-6; j_gene: TRBJ1-1; CDR3nt: TGTGCCAGCAGCTTGGGAGGTTGGGGAATGAACACTGAAGCTTTCTTT; CDR3aa: CASSLGGWGMNTEAFF
abundance: NA; d_gene: TRBD1; v_gene: TRBV5-1; j_gene: TRBJ2-3; CDR3nt: TGCGCCAGCAGCCCACAGGGGGCAGATACGCAGTATTTT; CDR3aa: CASSPQGADTQYF
abundance: NA; d_gene: NA; v_gene: TRBV11-3; j_gene: TRBJ2-3; CDR3nt: TGTGCCAGCAGCTTAGGGGGTAGGGGGAGAGATACGCAGTATTTT; CDR3aa: CASSLGGRGRDTQYF
abundance: few; d_gene: TRBD2; v_gene: TRBV11-2; j_gene: TRBJ2-5; CDR3nt: TGTGCCAGCAGCCCAGAGGGGGGGGGACTAGGGGAGACCCAGTACTTC; CDR3aa: CASSPEGGGLGETQYF
abundance: NA; d_gene: TRBD1; v_gene: TRBV5-1; j_gene: TRBJ2-5; CDR3nt: TGCGCCAGCAGCTCCCGGGACAGGGGGACCCAGTACTTC; CDR3aa: CASSSRDRGTQYF
abundance: few; d_gene: TRBD2; v_gene: TRBV20-1; j_gene: TRBJ2-5; CDR3nt: TGCAGTGCACTCACTAGCGGGGGGCCCCAAGAGACCCAGTACTTC; CDR3aa: CSALTSGGPQETQYF
abundance: NA; d_gene: NA; v_gene: TRBV2; j_gene: TRBJ2-7; CDR3nt: TGTGCCAGCGGAATGGGTCCCTACGAGCAGTACTTC; CDR3aa: CASGMGPYEQYF
abundance: NA; d_gene: NA; v_gene: TRBV5-1; j_gene: TRBJ1-4; CDR3nt: TGCGCCAGCGATGATGGGACGGCCGGTGAAAAACTGTTTTTT; CDR3aa: CASDDGTAGEKLFF
abundance: few; d_gene: TRBD2; v_gene: TRBV20-1; j_gene: TRBJ2-7; CDR3nt: TGCAGTGCTGCCCTGGGAGCGGGGGACCTCTACGAGCAGTACTTC; CDR3aa: CSAALGAGDLYEQYF
abundance: NA; d_gene: NA; v_gene: TRBV5-1; j_gene: TRBJ1-1; CDR3nt: TGCGCCAGCAGCTTCCAGGCAGGGGACACTGAAGCTTTCTTT; CDR3aa: CASSFQAGDTEAFF
abundance: NA; d_gene: NA; v_gene: TRBV6-1; j_gene: TRBJ1-5; CDR3nt: TGTGCCAGCAGTGGACAGATCAATCAGCCCCAGCATTTT; CDR3aa: CASSGQINQPQHF
abundance: few; d_gene: TRBD2; v_gene: TRBV5-1; j_gene: TRBJ2-1; CDR3nt: TGCGCCAGCAGCTTGGCGGCGCTAGCGGGTAGCTCCTACAATGAGCAGTTCTTC; CDR3aa: CASSLAALAGSSYNEQFF
abundance: NA; d_gene: TRBD1; v_gene: TRBV5-1; j_gene: TRBJ1-5; CDR3nt: TGCGCCAGCAGCTCCGGGACAGCGAATCGGCCCCAGCATTTT; CDR3aa: CASSSGTANRPQHF
abundance: NA; d_gene: NA; v_gene: TRBV5-1; j_gene: TRBJ2-1; CDR3nt: TGCGCCAGCAGCTTGGGGCTAGCCCGGCATGAGCAGTTCTTC; CDR3aa: CASSLGLARHEQFF
abundance: NA; d_gene: NA; v_gene: TRBV6-5; j_gene: TRBJ1-3; CDR3nt: TGTGCCAGCAGTCACGGGGGGTCTGGAAACACCATATATTTT; CDR3aa: CASSHGGSGNTIYF
abundance: NA; d_gene: NA; v_gene: TRBV18; j_gene: TRBJ2-7; CDR3nt: TGTGCCAGCTCTCCCGGTGGAGGCGACTACGAGCAGTACTTC; CDR3aa: CASSPGGGDYEQYF
abundance: NA; d_gene: TRBD2; v_gene: TRBV20-1; j_gene: TRBJ2-5; CDR3nt: TGCAGTGCTAGTCTCCTCAAGGGACTAGCGGGGGAGACCCAGTACTTC; CDR3aa: CSASLLKGLAGETQYF
abundance: many; d_gene: TRBD1; v_gene: TRBV20-1; j_gene: TRBJ1-6; CDR3nt: TGCAGTGCTAGAGACCAGGGACAGAATTCACCCCTCCACTTT; CDR3aa: CSARDQGQNSPLHF
abundance: few; d_gene: NA; v_gene: TRBV6-2/TRBV6-3; j_gene: TRBJ1-5; CDR3nt: TGTGCCAGCAGTAACAATCAGCCCCAGCATTTT; CDR3aa: CASSNNQPQHF
abundance: once; d_gene: NA; v_gene: TRBV18; j_gene: TRBJ1-1; CDR3nt: TGTGCCAGCTCACTTCTCAGCGCTGAAGCTTTCTTT; CDR3aa: CASSLLSAEAFF
abundance: NA; d_gene: TRBD1; v_gene: TRBV5-1; j_gene: TRBJ2-3; CDR3nt: TGCGCCAGCAGCGGGGACAGTTCAGATACGCAGTATTTT; CDR3aa: CASSGDSSDTQYF
abundance: once; d_gene: NA; v_gene: TRBV5-1; j_gene: TRBJ1-6; CDR3nt: TGCGCCAGCAGCTTGGCGGGACCCGAAAATAATTCACCCCGCCACTTT; CDR3aa: CASSLAGPENNSPRHF
abundance: NA; d_gene: NA; v_gene: TRBV12-3/TRBV12-4; j_gene: TRBJ2-3; CDR3nt: TGTGCCAACAGTCCGGGTCATACGCAGTATTTT; CDR3aa: CANSPGHTQYF
abundance: NA; d_gene: TRBD1; v_gene: TRBV6-5; j_gene: TRBJ1-6; CDR3nt: TGTGCCAGCAGTTACTCGATGCAGCCAGGGGGACCATCGCCCCTCCACTTT; CDR3aa: CASSYSMQPGGPSPLHF
abundance: few; d_gene: NA; v_gene: TRBV20-1; j_gene: TRBJ2-7; CDR3nt: TGCAGTGCTAGAGTGGGGACAGAGCAGTACTTC; CDR3aa: CSARVGTEQYF
abundance: NA; d_gene: TRBD2; v_gene: TRBV5-1; j_gene: TRBJ2-1; CDR3nt: TGCGCCAGCAGCATCCGGGTCTCTAGCGGGGAGAATGAGCAGTTCTTC; CDR3aa: CASSIRVSSGENEQFF
abundance: many; d_gene: NA; v_gene: TRBV5-1; j_gene: TRBJ1-2; CDR3nt: TGCGCCAGCAGCAGGACAGCGGATGGCTACACCTTC; CDR3aa: CASSRTADGYTF
abundance: NA; d_gene: NA; v_gene: TRBV5-1; j_gene: TRBJ2-4; CDR3nt: TGCGCCAGCAGCTCGGACTCCCACGGAGCCAAAAACATTCAGTACTTC; CDR3aa: CASSSDSHGAKNIQYF
abundance: few; d_gene: NA; v_gene: TRBV7-3; j_gene: TRBJ2-6; CDR3nt: TGTGCCAGCAGCTTGATCCACTCTGGGGCCAACGTCCTGACTTTC; CDR3aa: CASSLIHSGANVLTF
abundance: NA; d_gene: NA; v_gene: TRBV20-1; j_gene: TRBJ1-2; CDR3nt: TGCAGTGCTAGAGGACGCTATGGAGGGAGAAACTATGGCTACACCTTC; CDR3aa: CSARGRYGGRNYGYTF
abundance: NA; d_gene: NA; v_gene: TRBV7-2; j_gene: TRBJ2-2; CDR3nt: TGTGCCAGCAGCTTCTCTGGGGTGAACACCGGGGAGCTGTTTTTT; CDR3aa: CASSFSGVNTGELFF
abundance: NA; d_gene: NA; v_gene: TRBV5-1; j_gene: TRBJ2-5; CDR3nt: TGCGCCAGCAGCTTGTCCCCAGGGAAAGAGACCCAGTACTTC; CDR3aa: CASSLSPGKETQYF
abundance: NA; d_gene: TRBD2; v_gene: TRBV2; j_gene: TRBJ2-5; CDR3nt: TGTGCCAGCTCCGTAGGACTAGCGGTCGGGGAGACCCAGTACTTC; CDR3aa: CASSVGLAVGETQYF
abundance: NA; d_gene: NA; v_gene: TRBV18; j_gene: TRBJ1-4; CDR3nt: TGTGCCAGCTCACCACCTCCCGGGACGGGGGGAAAACTGTTTTTT; CDR3aa: CASSPPPGTGGKLFF
abundance: NA; d_gene: NA; v_gene: TRBV7-7; j_gene: TRBJ2-2; CDR3nt: TGTGCTAGCAGCTTAGGATCGCATCCAACCGGGTCCACCGGGGAGCTGTTTTTT; CDR3aa: CASSLGSHPTGSTGELFF
abundance: NA; d_gene: NA; v_gene: TRBV29-1; j_gene: TRBJ1-2; CDR3nt: TGCAGCGTTGATAAGGCCGCTGGCTATGGCTACACCTTC; CDR3aa: CSVDKAAGYGYTF
abundance: few; d_gene: TRBD2; v_gene: TRBV20-1; j_gene: TRBJ2-3; CDR3nt: TGCAGTGCTAGAGATAGCGGGGGGGCACCAGATACGCAGTATTTT; CDR3aa: CSARDSGGAPDTQYF
abundance: NA; d_gene: NA; v_gene: TRBV18; j_gene: TRBJ2-1; CDR3nt: TGTGCCAGCTCACCTAATTCCGGGACAACATACAATGAGCAGTTCTTC; CDR3aa: CASSPNSGTTYNEQFF
abundance: NA; d_gene: NA; v_gene: TRBV13; j_gene: TRBJ2-7; CDR3nt: TGTGCCAGCAGCTTAATCAACGGCTTCTCCTACGAGCAGTACTTC; CDR3aa: CASSLINGFSYEQYF
abundance: NA; d_gene: TRBD2; v_gene: TRBV5-1; j_gene: TRBJ2-1; CDR3nt: TGCGCCAGCGGACTTCTAGCGAGGACTAGCTCCTACAATGAGCAGTTCTTC; CDR3aa: CASGLLARTSSYNEQFF